The rows below give T cell receptor beta chains drawn from one sample of a study of chemoradiotherapy in HPV16-positive cancers. Generated by immunoSEQ multiplex PCR, the TCRdb table keeps only in-frame clones and is missing some. The sample shows 20,000 to 25,000 clones, about 87% of them seen only once. This specimen consisted of blood, obtained from a patient who underwent chemoradiotherapy. The receptors originated from a human donor with HPV-associated anogenital cancer. The CDR3 runs from the conserved cysteine through the conserved F or W. A D gene is named only where the DNA matches it firmly. Not all rows give a size; the values are once, few, many and, for expanded clones, a class.

D: NA; J: TRBJ1-1; V: TRBV19; size: NA; DNA: TGTGCCAGTACGCCGGGGGGGATTGCTGAAGCTTTCTTT; CDR3: CASTPGGIAEAFF
D: NA; J: TRBJ1-1; V: TRBV10-3; size: NA; DNA: TGTGCCATCAGTGTTCAGTCGGACACTGAAGCTTTCTTT; CDR3: CAISVQSDTEAFF
D: TRBD1; J: TRBJ2-5; V: TRBV7-2; size: NA; DNA: TGTGCCAGCAGCGATCGCAGGGGGTCGCTCCAAGAGACCCAGTACTTC; CDR3: CASSDRRGSLQETQYF
D: NA; J: TRBJ2-2; V: TRBV19; size: NA; DNA: TGTGCCAGTAGTATGCCCCCCGGGGAGCTGTTTTTT; CDR3: CASSMPPGELFF
D: TRBD1; J: TRBJ1-1; V: TRBV2; size: NA; DNA: TGTGCCAGCGTACAGGGGGTTGAAGCTTTCTTT; CDR3: CASVQGVEAFF
D: TRBD1; J: TRBJ1-5; V: TRBV15; size: NA; DNA: TGTGCCACCAGCAGGGACAGGGACACGGGCACCAATCAGCCCCAGCATTTT; CDR3: CATSRDRDTGTNQPQHF
D: TRBD1; J: TRBJ2-1; V: TRBV25-1; size: NA; DNA: TGTGCCAGCAGTGGACAGGGGGCTAATGAGCAGTTCTTC; CDR3: CASSGQGANEQFF
D: TRBD2; J: TRBJ2-7; V: TRBV10-2; size: NA; DNA: TGCGCCAGCAGCCCATCGACTAGCGGGAACTACGAGCAGTACTTC; CDR3: CASSPSTSGNYEQYF
D: NA; J: TRBJ2-5; V: TRBV6-1; size: NA; DNA: TGTGCCAGCTCCCCTATGGCGGAGACCCAGTACTTC; CDR3: CASSPMAETQYF
D: NA; J: TRBJ2-5; V: TRBV19; size: NA; DNA: TGTGCCAGTAGTATGAGGCAGGGCCTGAAGGAGACCCAGTACTTC; CDR3: CASSMRQGLKETQYF
D: NA; J: TRBJ1-5; V: TRBV27; size: NA; DNA: TGTGCCAGCAGTTCTGAAAAGGGGGTACTCAATCAGCCCCAGCATTTT; CDR3: CASSSEKGVLNQPQHF
D: NA; J: TRBJ2-3; V: TRBV7-8; size: NA; DNA: TGTGCCAGCAGCTTCGGGACTCCGACAGATACGCAGTATTTT; CDR3: CASSFGTPTDTQYF
D: NA; J: TRBJ1-5; V: TRBV30; size: NA; DNA: TGTGCCTGGAGCGACGGACAGCCAAATCAGCCCCAGCATTTT; CDR3: CAWSDGQPNQPQHF
D: NA; J: TRBJ2-1; V: TRBV9; size: NA; DNA: TGTGCCAGCAGTGCGGGGGCAGCGAGCTCCTACAATGAGCAGTTCTTC; CDR3: CASSAGAASSYNEQFF
D: NA; J: TRBJ1-1; V: TRBV2; size: few; DNA: TGTGCCAGCAGAAATCGTAGGGACACTGAAGCTTTCTTT; CDR3: CASRNRRDTEAFF
D: TRBD2; J: TRBJ2-5; V: TRBV7-9; size: NA; DNA: TGTGCCAGCAGCTCCCGGGGACTAGCGGGGGTGTACCAAGAGACCCAGTACTTC; CDR3: CASSSRGLAGVYQETQYF
D: NA; J: TRBJ1-1; V: TRBV5-1; size: NA; DNA: TGCGCCAGCAGCCAAAACAATTTACGACGGAAAATGAACACTGAAGCTTTCTTT; CDR3: CASSQNNLRRKMNTEAFF
D: TRBD1; J: TRBJ1-2; V: TRBV6-5; size: NA; DNA: TGTGCCATTCGGGACAGCAACTATGGCTACACCTTC; CDR3: CAIRDSNYGYTF